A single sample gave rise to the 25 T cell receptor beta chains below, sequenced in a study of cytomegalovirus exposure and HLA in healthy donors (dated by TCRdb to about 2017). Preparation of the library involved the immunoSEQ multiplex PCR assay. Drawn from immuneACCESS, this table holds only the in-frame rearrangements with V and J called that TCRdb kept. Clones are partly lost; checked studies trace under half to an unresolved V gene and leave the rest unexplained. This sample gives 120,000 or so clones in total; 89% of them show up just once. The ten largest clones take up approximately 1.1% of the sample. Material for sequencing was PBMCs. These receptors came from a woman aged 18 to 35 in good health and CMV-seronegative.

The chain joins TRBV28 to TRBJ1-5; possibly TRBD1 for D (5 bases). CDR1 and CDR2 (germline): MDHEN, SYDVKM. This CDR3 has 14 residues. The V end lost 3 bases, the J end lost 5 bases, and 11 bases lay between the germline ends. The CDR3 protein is CASSFIQGHQPQHF. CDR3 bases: TGTGCCAGCAGTTTTATCCAGGGCCATCAGCCCCAGCATTTT.

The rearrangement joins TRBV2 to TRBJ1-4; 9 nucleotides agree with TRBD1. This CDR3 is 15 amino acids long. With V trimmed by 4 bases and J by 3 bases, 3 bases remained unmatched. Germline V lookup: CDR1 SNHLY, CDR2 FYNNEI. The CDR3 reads CASSGQGVPNEKLFF. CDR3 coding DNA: TGTGCCAGCAGTGGACAGGGGGTTCCTAATGAAAAACTGTTTTTT.

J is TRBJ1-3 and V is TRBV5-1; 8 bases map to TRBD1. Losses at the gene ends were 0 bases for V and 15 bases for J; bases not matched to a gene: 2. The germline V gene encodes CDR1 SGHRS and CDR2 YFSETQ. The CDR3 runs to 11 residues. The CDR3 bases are TGCGCCAGCAGCTTGGAGGGACAGGCATATTTT. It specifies CASSLEGQAYF.

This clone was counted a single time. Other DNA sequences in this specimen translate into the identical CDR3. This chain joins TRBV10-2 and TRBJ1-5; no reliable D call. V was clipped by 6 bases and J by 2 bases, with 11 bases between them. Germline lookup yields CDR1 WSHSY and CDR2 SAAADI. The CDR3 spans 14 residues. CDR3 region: CASSESSGNQPQHF. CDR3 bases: TGCGCCAGCAGCGAAAGCTCTGGCAATCAGCCCCAGCATTTT.

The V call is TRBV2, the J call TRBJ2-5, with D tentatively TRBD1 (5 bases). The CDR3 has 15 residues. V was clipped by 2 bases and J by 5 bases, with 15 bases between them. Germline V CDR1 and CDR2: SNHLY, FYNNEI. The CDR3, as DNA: TGTGCCAGCAGTGAACAGGGCCAGAAGGTGGAGACCCAGTACTTC. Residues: CASSEQGQKVETQYF.

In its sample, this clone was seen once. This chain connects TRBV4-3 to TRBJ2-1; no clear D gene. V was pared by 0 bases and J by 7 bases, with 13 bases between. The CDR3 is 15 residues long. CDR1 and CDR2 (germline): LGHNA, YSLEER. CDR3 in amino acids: CASSQEAGSFNEQFF. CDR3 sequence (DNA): TGCGCCAGCAGCCAAGAGGCAGGCTCCTTTAATGAGCAGTTCTTC.

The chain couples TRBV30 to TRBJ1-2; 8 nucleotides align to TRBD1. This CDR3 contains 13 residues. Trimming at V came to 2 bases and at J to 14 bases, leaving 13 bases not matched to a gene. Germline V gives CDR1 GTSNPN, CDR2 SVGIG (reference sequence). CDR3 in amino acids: CAWSPGQGPLWTF. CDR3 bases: TGTGCCTGGAGTCCCGGACAGGGACCCCTCTGGACCTTC. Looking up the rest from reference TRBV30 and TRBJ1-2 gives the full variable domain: SQTIHQWPATLVQPVGSPLSLECTVEGTSNPNLYWYRQAAGRGLQLLFYSVGIGQISSEVPQNLSASRPQDRQFILSSKKLLLSDSGFYLCAWSPGQGPLWTFGSGTRLTVV.

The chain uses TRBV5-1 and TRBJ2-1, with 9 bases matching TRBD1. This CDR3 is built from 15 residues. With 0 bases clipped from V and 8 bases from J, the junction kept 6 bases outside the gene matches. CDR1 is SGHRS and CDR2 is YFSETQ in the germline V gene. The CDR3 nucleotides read TGCGCCAGCAGCTTGGAAGGACAGGGGATCGATGAGCAGTTCTTC. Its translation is CASSLEGQGIDEQFF.

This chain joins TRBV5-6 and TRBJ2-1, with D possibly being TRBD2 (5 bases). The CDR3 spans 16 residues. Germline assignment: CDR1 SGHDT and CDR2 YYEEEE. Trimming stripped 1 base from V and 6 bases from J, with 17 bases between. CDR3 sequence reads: CASSLPAATEANEQFF. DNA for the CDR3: TGTGCCAGCAGCTTGCCGGCCGCCACGGAGGCCAATGAGCAGTTCTTC.

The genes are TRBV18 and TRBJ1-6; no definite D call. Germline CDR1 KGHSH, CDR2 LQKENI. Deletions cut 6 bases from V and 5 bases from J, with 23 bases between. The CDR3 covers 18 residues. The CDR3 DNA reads TGTGCCAGCTCCCGATCGACGATATCGCCGGCGGATAATTCACCCCTCCACTTT. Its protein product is CASSRSTISPADNSPLHF.

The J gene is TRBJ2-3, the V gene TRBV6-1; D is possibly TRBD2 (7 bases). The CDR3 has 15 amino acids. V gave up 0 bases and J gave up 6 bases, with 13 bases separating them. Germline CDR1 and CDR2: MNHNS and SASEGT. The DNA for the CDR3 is TGTGCCAGCAGTGAAGCGCTGGGAGGGGGGGATACGCAGTATTTT. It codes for CASSEALGGGDTQYF.

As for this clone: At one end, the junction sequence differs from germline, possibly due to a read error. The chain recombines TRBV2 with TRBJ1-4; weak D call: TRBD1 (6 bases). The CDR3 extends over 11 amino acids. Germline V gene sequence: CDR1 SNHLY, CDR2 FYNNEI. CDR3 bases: TGTGCCAGCAGTGAGGCCGGGACACCGGTTTTT. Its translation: CASSEAGTPVF.

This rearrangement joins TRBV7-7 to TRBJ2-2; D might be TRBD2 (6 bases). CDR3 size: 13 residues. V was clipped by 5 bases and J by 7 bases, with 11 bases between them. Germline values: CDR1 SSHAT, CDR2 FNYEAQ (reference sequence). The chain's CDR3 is CASSRGRNGELFF. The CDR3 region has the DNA TGTGCCAGCAGCCGAGGGAGGAACGGGGAGCTGTTTTTT. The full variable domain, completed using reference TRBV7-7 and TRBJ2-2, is GAGVSQSPRYKVTKRGQDVTLRCDPISSHATLYWYQQALGQGPEFLTYFNYEAQPDKSGLPSDRFSAERPEGSISTLTIQRTEQRDSAMYRCASSRGRNGELFFGEGSRLTVL.

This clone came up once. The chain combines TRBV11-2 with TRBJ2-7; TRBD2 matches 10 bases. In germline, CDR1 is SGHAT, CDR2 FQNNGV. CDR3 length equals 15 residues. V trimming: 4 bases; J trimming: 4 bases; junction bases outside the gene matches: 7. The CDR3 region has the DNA TGTGCCAGCAGCTCGTATAAACTAGCGGGGTACGAGCAGTACTTC. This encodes CASSSYKLAGYEQYF.

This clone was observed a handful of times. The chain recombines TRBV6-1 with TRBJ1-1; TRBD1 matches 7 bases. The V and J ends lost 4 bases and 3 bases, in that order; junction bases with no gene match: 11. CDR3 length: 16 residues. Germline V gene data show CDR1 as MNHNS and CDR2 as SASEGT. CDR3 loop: CASSAPLGQTHTEAFF. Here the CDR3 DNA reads TGTGCCAGCAGTGCCCCCCTGGGACAGACCCACACTGAAGCTTTCTTT.

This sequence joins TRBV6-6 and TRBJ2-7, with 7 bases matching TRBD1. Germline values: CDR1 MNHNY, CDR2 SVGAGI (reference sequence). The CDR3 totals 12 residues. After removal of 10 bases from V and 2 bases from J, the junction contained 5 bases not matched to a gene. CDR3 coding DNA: TGTGCCACCCGACAGGGACCCTACGAGCAGTACGTC. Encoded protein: CATRQGPYEQYV.

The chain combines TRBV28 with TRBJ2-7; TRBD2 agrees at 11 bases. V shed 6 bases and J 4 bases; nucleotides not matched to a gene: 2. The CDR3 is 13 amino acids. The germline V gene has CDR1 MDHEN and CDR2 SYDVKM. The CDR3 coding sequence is TGTGCCAGCAGGAGGACTAGCGGGTACGAGCAGTACGTC. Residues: CASRRTSGYEQYV.

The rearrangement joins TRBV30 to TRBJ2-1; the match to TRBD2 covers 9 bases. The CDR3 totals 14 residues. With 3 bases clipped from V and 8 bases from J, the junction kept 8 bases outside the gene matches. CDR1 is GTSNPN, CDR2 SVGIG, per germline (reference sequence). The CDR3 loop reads CAWRTSGVFDEQFF. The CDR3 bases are TGTGCCTGGAGGACTAGCGGTGTTTTTGATGAGCAGTTCTTC.

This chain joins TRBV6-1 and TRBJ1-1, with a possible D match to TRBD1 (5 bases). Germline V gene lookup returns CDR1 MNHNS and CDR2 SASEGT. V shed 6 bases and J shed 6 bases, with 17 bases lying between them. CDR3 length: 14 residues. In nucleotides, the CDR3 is TGTGCCAGCAGCGCATGGGGACTGGGGGCTGAAGCTTTCTTT. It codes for CASSAWGLGAEAFF.

The CDR3: CASSQDPGIANEKLFF. CDR3 DNA sequence: TGCGCCAGCAGCCAAGATCCAGGGATTGCTAATGAAAAACTGTTTTTT. The chain employs TRBV4-1 and TRBJ1-4; D might be TRBD1 (5 bases). The CDR3 contains 16 residues. Trimming stripped 0 bases from V and 3 bases from J, with 11 bases between. The germline V gene encodes CDR1 MGHRA and CDR2 YSYEKL.

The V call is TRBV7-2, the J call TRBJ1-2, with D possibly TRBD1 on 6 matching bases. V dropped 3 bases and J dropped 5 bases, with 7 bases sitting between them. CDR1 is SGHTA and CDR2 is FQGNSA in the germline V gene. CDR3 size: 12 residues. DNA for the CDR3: TGTGCCAGCAGCTTCACAGGGTATGGCTACACCTTC. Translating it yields CASSFTGYGYTF.

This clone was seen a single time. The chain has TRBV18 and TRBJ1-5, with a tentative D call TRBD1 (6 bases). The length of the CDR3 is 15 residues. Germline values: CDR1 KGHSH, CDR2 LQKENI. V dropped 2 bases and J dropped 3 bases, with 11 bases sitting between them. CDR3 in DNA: TGTGCCAGCTCACCAAACCGGGACAACAATCAGCCCCAGCATTTT. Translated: CASSPNRDNNQPQHF.

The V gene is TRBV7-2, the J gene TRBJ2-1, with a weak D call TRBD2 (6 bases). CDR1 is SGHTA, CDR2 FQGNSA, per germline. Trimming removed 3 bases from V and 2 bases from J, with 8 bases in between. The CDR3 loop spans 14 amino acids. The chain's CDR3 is CASSFLATYNEQFF. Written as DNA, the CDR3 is TGTGCCAGCAGCTTCCTAGCGACCTACAATGAGCAGTTCTTC.

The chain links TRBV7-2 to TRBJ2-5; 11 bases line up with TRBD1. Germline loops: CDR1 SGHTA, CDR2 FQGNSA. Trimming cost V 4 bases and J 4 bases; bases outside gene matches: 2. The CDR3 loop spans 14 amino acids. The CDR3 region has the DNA TGTGCCAGCAGCTCGGACAGGGGGCGAGAGACCCAGTACTTC. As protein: CASSSDRGRETQYF. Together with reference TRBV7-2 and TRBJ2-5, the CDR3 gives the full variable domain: GAGVSQSPSNKVTEKGKDVELRCDPISGHTALYWYRQSLGQGLEFLIYFQGNSAPDKSGLPSDRFSAERTGGSVSTLTIQRTQQEDSAVYLCASSSDRGRETQYFGPGTRLLVL.

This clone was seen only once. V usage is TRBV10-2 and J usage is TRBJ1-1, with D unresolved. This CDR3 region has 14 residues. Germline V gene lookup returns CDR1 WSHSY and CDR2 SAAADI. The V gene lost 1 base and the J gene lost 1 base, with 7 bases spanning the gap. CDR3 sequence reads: CASSEFSGNTEAFF. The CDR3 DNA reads TGCGCCAGCAGTGAGTTCTCAGGGAACACTGAAGCTTTCTTT.